This TCR beta chain was observed in a study of CD8+ T cells in alopecia areata. Deletions cut 0 bases from V and 2 bases from J, with 9 bases between. From germline, CDR1 is SGHRS and CDR2 YFSETQ. The CDR3 consists of 14 residues. The authors extracted RNA and reverse transcribed it into cDNA as the sequencing template. Measured with immunoSEQ multiplex PCR; TCRdb has only the in-frame clones, and not every one. The repertoire consists of 130,000 to 150,000 clones, with 80% to 90% occurring once and the leading ten covering more than 20%. The study, taken as a whole, reports: Expanded CD8+ clones among the top 100, and scalp clonality, were significantly decreased by tofacitinib.

In the case of this clone: What it binds is unknown.

The treatment: oral pan-JAK inhibitor, 5-10 mg twice daily. The clonotype was recovered from a human donor with alopecia areata. The V gene is TRBV5-1, the J gene TRBJ2-7; unclear D gene. This material consisted of CD8+ T cells sorted from blood, taken at week 4, from a patient treated with tofacitinib. CDR3 loop: CASSLVTSAYEQYF. CDR3 DNA: TGCGCCAGCAGCTTGGTGACATCAGCCTACGAGCAGTACTTC.